This TCR beta chain was retrieved from a study of blood T cell repertoires in COVID-19. For the study at large: PBMCs, B-cell-depleted T cells, or T cells provided the cDNA or gDNA that made up the material.

Profiled with immunoSEQ multiplex PCR; TCRdb holds only in-frame clones, not every one. The repertoire has over 100,000 clones, approximately 89% of them found once; the top ten carry under 5%. V lost 6 bases to trimming and J lost 2 bases; unmatched junction nucleotides: 7. The CDR3 length is 15 residues. CDR1 and CDR2 (germline): KGHSH, LQKENI. The count of this clone is one. The chain has TRBV18 and TRBJ1-3, with 7 bases fitting TRBD1. This receptor was taken from a man aged 35 to 55 with acute or convalescent COVID-19. The material sequenced was peripheral blood. The CDR3 sequence is CASSPWQGAGNTIYF. CDR3 nucleotide sequence: TGTGCCAGCTCCCCGTGGCAGGGGGCTGGAAACACCATATATTTT. Together with reference TRBV18 and TRBJ1-3, the CDR3 gives the full variable domain: NAGVMQNPRHLVRRRGQEARLRCSPMKGHSHVYWYRQLPEEGLKFMVYLQKENIIDESGMPKERFSAEFPKEGPSILRIQQVVRGDSAAYFCASSPWQGAGNTIYFGEGSWLTVV.